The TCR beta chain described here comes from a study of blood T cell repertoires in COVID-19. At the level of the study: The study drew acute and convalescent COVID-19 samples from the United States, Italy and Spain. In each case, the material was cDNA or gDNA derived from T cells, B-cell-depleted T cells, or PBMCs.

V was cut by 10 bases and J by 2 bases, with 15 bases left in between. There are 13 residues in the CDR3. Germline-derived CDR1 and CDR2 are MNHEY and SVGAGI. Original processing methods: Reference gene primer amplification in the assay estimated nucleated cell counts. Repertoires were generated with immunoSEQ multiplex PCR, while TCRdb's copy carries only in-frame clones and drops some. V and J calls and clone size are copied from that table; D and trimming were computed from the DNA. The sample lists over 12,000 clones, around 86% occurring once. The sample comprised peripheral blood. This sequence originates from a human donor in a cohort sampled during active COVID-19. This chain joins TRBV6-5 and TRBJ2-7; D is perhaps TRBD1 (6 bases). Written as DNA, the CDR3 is TGTGCCACCGCGCTACAGGGCCCCTACGAGCAGTACTTC. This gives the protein CATALQGPYEQYF.